A single sample gave rise to the 17 T cell receptor beta chains below, sequenced in a study of blood T cells in healthy people across ages. Combining a sample-barcoded 5' primer with a J-beta primer mix, a second PCR ran for roughly 7 to 11 cycles. TCRdb analysed the 5' RACE reads with MiXCR anew, one entry per CDR3 protein. Among 600,000 to 850,000 distinct CDR3 sequences, roughly 25% were seen once, and the ten largest hold more than 7.5%. A further study also used this sample, focusing on T cells of mothers and their children.

Input material: blood. The receptors derive from a boy aged 10-17 years in good health.

This clonotype turned up a few times. One end of the junction is discordant with germline, which a read error may explain. This sequence joins TRBV9 and TRBJ1-2, with TRBD1 as a possible D gene (5 bases). Germline CDR1 and CDR2: SGDLS and YYNGEE. This CDR3 region has 16 residues. CDR3 bases: TGTGCCAGCAGCGCCTCCCCTGTACAGGTCGTTCATGGCCACACCTTC. It codes for CASSASPVQVVHGHTF.

This clonotype was seen a few times. The chain has TRBV13 and TRBJ2-5; 7 positions agree with TRBD1. CDR3 size: 14 residues. CDR1 and CDR2 from the germline V gene are PRHDT and FYEKMQ (reference sequence). V shed 1 base and J 6 bases; nucleotides not matched to a gene: 5. The CDR3 sequence is CASSLAGQSQTQYF. The CDR3 DNA follows: TGTGCCAGCAGCTTAGCGGGACAGTCACAGACCCAGTACTTC.

The chain joins TRBV7-9 to TRBJ1-1; possible D gene TRBD1, 5 bases. The CDR3 is 14 residues long. In germline, CDR1 is SEHNR, CDR2 FQNEAQ (reference sequence). V lost 5 bases and J lost 7, with 17 bases in between. The CDR3 coding sequence is TGTGCCAGCAGCCTCGGGGCGGGGAATGGTGAAGCTTTCTTT. Protein: CASSLGAGNGEAFF.

The chain carries TRBV7-2 and TRBJ2-1; 14 bases are shared with TRBD2. The CDR3 spans 20 residues. V lost 6 bases, J lost 7 bases, and 20 bases stayed unmatched. Germline V CDR1 and CDR2: SGHTA, FQGNSA. The CDR3 reads CASSDLRETSGRASPNEQFF. CDR3 sequence (DNA): TGTGCCAGCAGTGACCTCCGGGAGACTAGCGGGAGGGCCTCCCCTAATGAGCAGTTCTTC. Together with reference TRBV7-2 and TRBJ2-1, the CDR3 gives the full variable domain: GAGVSQSPSNKVTEKGKDVELRCDPISGHTALYWYRQSLGQGLEFLIYFQGNSAPDKSGLPSDRFSAERTGGSVSTLTIQRTQQEDSAVYLCASSDLRETSGRASPNEQFFGPGTRLTVL.

The V and J genes are TRBV10-3 and TRBJ1-5, with a weak D call TRBD1 (6 bases). V gave up 3 bases and J gave up 6 bases, with 18 bases separating them. The CDR3 is 16 amino acids. Germline V gene data show CDR1 as ENHRY and CDR2 as SYGVKD. CDR3 loop: CAISDLGGGNGQPQHF. CDR3 in DNA: TGTGCCATCAGTGACTTGGGGGGGGGCAATGGTCAGCCCCAGCATTTT.

This clonotype showed up just once. The rearrangement joins TRBV27 to TRBJ2-1; TRBD1 is a possible D gene (5 bases). The germline V gene has CDR1 MNHEY and CDR2 SMNVEV (reference sequence). The V gene lost 5 bases and the J gene lost 4 bases, with 15 bases spanning the gap. The CDR3 runs 15 residues. As DNA, the CDR3 is TGTGCCAGCAGTCCATCGACAGTGGGGTACAATGAGCAGTTCTTC. Its translation: CASSPSTVGYNEQFF.

This chain uses TRBV4-3 with TRBJ2-5; D is ambiguous. CDR3 size: 13 residues. Germline loops: CDR1 LGHNA, CDR2 YSLEER. V lost 0 bases and J 5 bases, leaving 7 bases between the germline ends. The CDR3 region is CASSQDYGETQYF. The CDR3 nucleotides are TGCGCCAGCAGCCAAGATTATGGGGAGACCCAGTACTTC.

This clonotype showed up just a few times. The chain employs TRBV7-2 and TRBJ2-1; D remains ambiguous. The V end was cut by 4 bases, the J end by 10 bases, with 8 bases between. The CDR3 is made up of 11 amino acids. The germline V gene encodes CDR1 SGHTA and CDR2 FQGNSA. The DNA for the CDR3 is TGTGCCAGCAGCTGGCCCGGGGAGCAGTTCTTC. Translation: CASSWPGEQFF.

V and J are TRBV6-5 and TRBJ2-7; 7 nucleotides line up with TRBD1. The germline V gene encodes CDR1 MNHEY and CDR2 SVGAGI. The ends lost 8 bases at V and 1 base at J; junction bases unmatched: 5. The length of the CDR3 is 13 residues. The CDR3 coding sequence is TGTGCCAGCTTTGACAGGGTATCCTACGAGCAGTACTTC. The encoded protein is CASFDRVSYEQYF.

Written as DNA, the CDR3 is TGCAGCGGACAGGGCCAAGAGACCCAGTACTTC. Protein: CSGQGQETQYF. V is TRBV29-1 and J is TRBJ2-5, with 7 nucleotides matching TRBD1. Germline assignment: CDR1 SQVTM and CDR2 ANQGSEA. V shed 7 bases and J 1 base; nucleotides not matched to a gene: 0. This CDR3 contains 11 residues.

The chain recombines TRBV29-1 with TRBJ1-1, with D unclear. CDR3 length: 12 amino acids. Germline V CDR1 and CDR2: SQVTM, ANQGSEA. Trimming pared 7 bases from V and 11 bases from J, leaving 20 bases between. The CDR3 DNA sequence: TGCAGCGGTGCCGGACCGATCGTGGGGGCTTTCTTT. Its protein is CSGAGPIVGAFF. The full variable domain, in which reference TRBV29-1 and TRBJ1-1 provide the parts outside the CDR3, is SAVISQKPSRDICQRGTSLTIQCQVDSQVTMMFWYRQQPGQSLTLIATANQGSEATYESGFVIDKFPISRPNLTFSTLTVSNMSPEDSSIYLCSGAGPIVGAFFGQGTRLTVV.

A few counts support this clonotype. The chain employs TRBV9 and TRBJ2-1, with TRBD1 identical over 8 bases. The J segment lost 7 bases and the V segment lost 0 bases, leaving 9 bases of the junction unmatched. CDR3 length equals 16 residues. Looked up from germline, CDR1 is SGDLS and CDR2 is YYNGEE. CDR3 loop: CASSVAPDRVENEQFF. The DNA for the CDR3 is TGTGCCAGCAGCGTAGCCCCGGACAGGGTCGAAAATGAGCAGTTCTTC.

This clonotype occurred a few times. The chain couples TRBV21-1 to TRBJ1-1; the table's D call TRBD1 went unverified against the DNA. TRBV21-1 is a pseudogene locus. The CDR3 runs to 15 residues. CDR3 DNA: TGTGCCAGCAGCAAACGGGGGCAGCTACGTTCTGAAGCTTTCTTT. It is translated as CASSKRGQLRSEAFF.

This clonotype was picked up a small number of times. The rearrangement links TRBV21-1 to TRBJ2-4. TRBV21-1 is an annotated pseudogene. CDR3 length equals 21 residues. The CDR3 DNA reads TGTGCCAGCAGCAACGAAGATTCTACACCGCCACCAGGGGTAGCCAAAAACATTCAGTACTTC. It codes for CASSNEDSTPPPGVAKNIQYF.

This clonotype was counted between two and nine times. The rearrangement links TRBV7-2 to TRBJ1-2; TRBD1 is a possible D gene (5 bases). Germline V lookup: CDR1 SGHTA, CDR2 FQGNSA. The CDR3 is 14 amino acids. Between the trimmed V and J ends, which lost 5 bases and 4 bases, there was a span of 14 bases. The CDR3, as DNA: TGTGCCAGCAGCGACCCGGGACGGATCTATGGCTACACCTTC. Amino acid sequence: CASSDPGRIYGYTF.

This clonotype was seen once. The rearrangement joins TRBV29-1 to TRBJ2-7; D is possibly TRBD2 (6 bases). The CDR3 is made up of 14 amino acids. CDR1 is SQVTM, CDR2 ANQGSEA, per germline. Trimming left V 7 bases short and J 5 bases short, with 21 bases between. The CDR3 bases are TGCAGCGCCGCTCCCGTCAACTGGGGGGACGAGCAGTACTTC. Translation gives CSAAPVNWGDEQYF.

Ten or more counts support this clonotype. At one end, the junction sequence differs from germline, possibly due to a read error. The chain combines TRBV5-1 with TRBJ2-2; TRBD1 might be the D (6 bases). Germline-derived CDR1 and CDR2 are SGHRS and YFSETQ. This CDR3 has 13 residues. CDR3 bases: TGTGCCAGCAGTTTAGTGGGGGCAGGGGAGCTGTTTTTT. Protein: CASSLVGAGELFF.